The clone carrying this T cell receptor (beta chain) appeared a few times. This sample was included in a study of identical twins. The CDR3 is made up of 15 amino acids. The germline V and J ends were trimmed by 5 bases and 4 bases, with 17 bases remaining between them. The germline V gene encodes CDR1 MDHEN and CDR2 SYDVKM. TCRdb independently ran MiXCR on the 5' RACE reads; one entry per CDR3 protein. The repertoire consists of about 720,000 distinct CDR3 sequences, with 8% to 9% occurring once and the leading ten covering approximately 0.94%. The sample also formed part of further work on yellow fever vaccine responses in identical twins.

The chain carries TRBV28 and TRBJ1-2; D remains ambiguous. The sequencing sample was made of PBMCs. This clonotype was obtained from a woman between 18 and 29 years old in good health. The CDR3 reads CASSPTKPPGYGYTF. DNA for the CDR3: TGTGCCAGCAGTCCGACAAAACCGCCGGGCTATGGCTACACCTTC.